This T cell receptor beta chain is drawn from a study of T cell responses to AZD1222 COVID-19 vaccine. The protocol was immunoSEQ multiplex PCR, while the TCRdb copy is restricted to in-frame clones and leaves out a portion. Seen here are 80,000 to 100,000 clones, approximately 92% observed once, and the top ten hold roughly 2.4%. This clonotype originated in an adult who received the AZD1222 COVID-19 vaccine. The sequences come from peripheral blood, collected 28 days after the second AZD1222 dose.

The CDR3 reads CASRRRDQETQYF. The CDR3 DNA sequence: TGTGCCAGCCGCCGGAGAGACCAAGAGACCCAGTACTTC. The genes are TRBV5-4 and TRBJ2-5; D remains ambiguous. Germline-derived CDR1 and CDR2 are SGHNT and YYREEE (reference sequence). V lost 7 bases and J 0 bases, leaving 10 bases between the germline ends. The CDR3 sequence is 13 residues long.